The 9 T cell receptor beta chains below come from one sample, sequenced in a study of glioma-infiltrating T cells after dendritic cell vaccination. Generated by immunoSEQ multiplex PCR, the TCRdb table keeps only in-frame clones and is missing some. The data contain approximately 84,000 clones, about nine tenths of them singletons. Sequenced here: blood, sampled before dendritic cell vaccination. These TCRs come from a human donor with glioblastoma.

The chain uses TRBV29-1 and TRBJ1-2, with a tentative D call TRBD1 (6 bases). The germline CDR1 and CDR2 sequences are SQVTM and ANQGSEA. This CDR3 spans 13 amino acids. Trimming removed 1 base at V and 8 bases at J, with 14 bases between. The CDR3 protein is CSVEGFGTKGYTF. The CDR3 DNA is TGCAGCGTTGAAGGGTTTGGGACAAAGGGCTACACCTTC.

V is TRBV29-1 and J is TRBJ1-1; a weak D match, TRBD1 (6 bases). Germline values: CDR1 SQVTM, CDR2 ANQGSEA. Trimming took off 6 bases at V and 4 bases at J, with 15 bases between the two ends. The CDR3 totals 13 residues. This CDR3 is CSVTSTGLTEAFF. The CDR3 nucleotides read TGCAGCGTAACCTCAACAGGGCTCACTGAAGCTTTCTTT. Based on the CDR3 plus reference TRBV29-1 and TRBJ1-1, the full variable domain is SAVISQKPSRDICQRGTSLTIQCQVDSQVTMMFWYRQQPGQSLTLIATANQGSEATYESGFVIDKFPISRPNLTFSTLTVSNMSPEDSSIYLCSVTSTGLTEAFFGQGTRLTVV.

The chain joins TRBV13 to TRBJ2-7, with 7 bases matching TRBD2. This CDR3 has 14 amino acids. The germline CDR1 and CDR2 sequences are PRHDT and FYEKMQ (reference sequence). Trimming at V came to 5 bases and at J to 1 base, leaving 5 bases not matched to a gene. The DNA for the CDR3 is TGTGCCAGCAGCACCCGACTAGCTTCCTACGAGCAGTACTTC. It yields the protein CASSTRLASYEQYF.

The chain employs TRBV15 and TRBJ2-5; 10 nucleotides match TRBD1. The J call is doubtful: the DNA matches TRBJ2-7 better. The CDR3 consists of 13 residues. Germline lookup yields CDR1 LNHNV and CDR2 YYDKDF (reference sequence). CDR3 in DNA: TGTGCCACCAGCCGACAGGGGGCCCACGAGCAGTACTTC. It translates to CATSRQGAHEQYF.

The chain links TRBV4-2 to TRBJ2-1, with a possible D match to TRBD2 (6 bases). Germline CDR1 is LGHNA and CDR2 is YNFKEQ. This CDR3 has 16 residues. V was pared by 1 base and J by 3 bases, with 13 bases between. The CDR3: CASSQVPGVVYNEQFF. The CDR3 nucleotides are TGTGCCAGCAGCCAAGTGCCGGGAGTGGTCTACAATGAGCAGTTCTTC.

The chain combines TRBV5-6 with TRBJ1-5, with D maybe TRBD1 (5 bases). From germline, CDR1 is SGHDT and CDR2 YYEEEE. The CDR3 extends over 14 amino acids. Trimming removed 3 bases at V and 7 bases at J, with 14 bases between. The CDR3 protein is CASSWRGEGQPQHF. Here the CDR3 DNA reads TGTGCCAGCAGCTGGCGGGGGGAGGGACAGCCCCAGCATTTT.

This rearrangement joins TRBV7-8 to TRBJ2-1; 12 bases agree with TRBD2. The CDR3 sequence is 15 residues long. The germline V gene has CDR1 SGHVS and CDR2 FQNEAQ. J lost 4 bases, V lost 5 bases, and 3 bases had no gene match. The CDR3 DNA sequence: TGTGCCAGCAGCGAAACTAGCGGGGGGTACAATGAGCAGTTCTTC. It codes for CASSETSGGYNEQFF.

The CDR3 DNA reads as TGTGCCAGTTCCTTTAGCGGTTCGGGCCACGAGCAGTACTTC. Translated, it gives CASSFSGSGHEQYF. The chain employs TRBV19 and TRBJ2-7; TRBD2 might be the D (6 bases). Trimming cost V 8 bases and J 5 bases, with 19 bases left between them. CDR1 LNHDA and CDR2 SQIVND come from the germline V gene (reference sequence). This CDR3 has 14 residues. Full variable domain (outside the CDR3, taken from reference TRBV19 and TRBJ2-7): DGGITQSPKYLFRKEGQNVTLSCEQNLNHDAMYWYRQDPGQGLRLIYYSQIVNDFQKGDIAEGYSVSREKKESFPLTVTSAQKNPTAFYLCASSFSGSGHEQYFGPGTRLTVT.

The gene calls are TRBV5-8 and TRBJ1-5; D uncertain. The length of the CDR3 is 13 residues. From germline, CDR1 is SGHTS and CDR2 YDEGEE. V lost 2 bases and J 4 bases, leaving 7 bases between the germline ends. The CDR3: CASSFQTNQPQHF. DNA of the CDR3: TGTGCCAGCAGCTTTCAGACAAATCAGCCCCAGCATTTT.